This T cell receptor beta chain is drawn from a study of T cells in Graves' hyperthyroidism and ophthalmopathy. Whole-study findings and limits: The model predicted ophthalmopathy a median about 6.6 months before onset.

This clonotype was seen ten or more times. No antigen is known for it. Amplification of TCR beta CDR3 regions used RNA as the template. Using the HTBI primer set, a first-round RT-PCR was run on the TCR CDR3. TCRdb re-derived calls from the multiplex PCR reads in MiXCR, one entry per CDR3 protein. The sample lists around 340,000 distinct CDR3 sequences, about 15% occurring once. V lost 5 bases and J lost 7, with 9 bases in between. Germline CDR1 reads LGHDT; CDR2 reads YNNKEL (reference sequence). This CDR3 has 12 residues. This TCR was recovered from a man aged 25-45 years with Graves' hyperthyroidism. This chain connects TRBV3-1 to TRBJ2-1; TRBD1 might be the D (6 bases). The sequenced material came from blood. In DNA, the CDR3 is TGTGCCAGCAGCTTGGACAGAAATGAGCAGTTCTTC. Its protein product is CASSLDRNEQFF.